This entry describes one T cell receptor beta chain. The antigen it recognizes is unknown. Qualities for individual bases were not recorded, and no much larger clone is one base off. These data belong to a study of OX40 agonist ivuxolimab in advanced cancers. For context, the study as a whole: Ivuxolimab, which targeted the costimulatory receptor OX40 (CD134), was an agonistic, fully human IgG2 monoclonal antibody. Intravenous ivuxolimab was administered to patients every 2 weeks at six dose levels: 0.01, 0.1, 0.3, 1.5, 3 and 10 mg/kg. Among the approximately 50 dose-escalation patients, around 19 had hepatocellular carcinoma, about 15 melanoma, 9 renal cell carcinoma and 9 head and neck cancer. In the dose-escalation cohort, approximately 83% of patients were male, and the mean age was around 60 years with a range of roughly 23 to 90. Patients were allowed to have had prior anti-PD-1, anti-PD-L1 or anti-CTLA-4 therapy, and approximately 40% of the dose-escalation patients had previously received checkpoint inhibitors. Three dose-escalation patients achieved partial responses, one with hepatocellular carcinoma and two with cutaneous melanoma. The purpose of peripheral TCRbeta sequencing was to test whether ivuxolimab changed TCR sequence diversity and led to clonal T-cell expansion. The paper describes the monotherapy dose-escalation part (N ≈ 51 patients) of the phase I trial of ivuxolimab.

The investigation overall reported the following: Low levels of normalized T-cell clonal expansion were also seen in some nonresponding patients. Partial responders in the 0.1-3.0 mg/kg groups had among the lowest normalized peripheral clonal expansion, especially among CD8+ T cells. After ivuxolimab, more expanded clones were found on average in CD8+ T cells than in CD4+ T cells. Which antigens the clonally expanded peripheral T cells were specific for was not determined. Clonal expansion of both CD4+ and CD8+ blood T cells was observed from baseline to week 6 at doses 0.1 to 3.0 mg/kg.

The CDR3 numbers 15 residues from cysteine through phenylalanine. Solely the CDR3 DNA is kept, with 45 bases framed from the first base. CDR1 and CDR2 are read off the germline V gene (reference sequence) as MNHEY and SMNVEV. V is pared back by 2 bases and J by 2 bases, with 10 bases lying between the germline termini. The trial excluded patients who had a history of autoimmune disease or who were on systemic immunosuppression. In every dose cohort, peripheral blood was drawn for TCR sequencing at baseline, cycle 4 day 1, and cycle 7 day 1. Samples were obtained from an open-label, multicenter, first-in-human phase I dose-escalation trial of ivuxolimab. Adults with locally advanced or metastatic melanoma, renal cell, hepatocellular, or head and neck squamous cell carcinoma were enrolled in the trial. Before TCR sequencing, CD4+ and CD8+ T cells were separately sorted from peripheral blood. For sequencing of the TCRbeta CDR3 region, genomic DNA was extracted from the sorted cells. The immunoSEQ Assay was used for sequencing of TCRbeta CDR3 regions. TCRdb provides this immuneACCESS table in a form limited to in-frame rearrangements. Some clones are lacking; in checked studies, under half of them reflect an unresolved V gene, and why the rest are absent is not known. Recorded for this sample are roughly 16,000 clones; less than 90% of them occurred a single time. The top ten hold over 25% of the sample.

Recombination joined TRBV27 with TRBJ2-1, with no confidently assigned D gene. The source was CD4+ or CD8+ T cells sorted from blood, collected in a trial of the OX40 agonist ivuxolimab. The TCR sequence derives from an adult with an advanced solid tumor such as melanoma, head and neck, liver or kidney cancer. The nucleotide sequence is TGTGCCAGCAGTTTAGGCTCGGTTGCCTACAATGAGCAGTTCTTC. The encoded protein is CASSLGSVAYNEQFF.